A single T cell receptor (beta chain) is shown here with its context. Antigen unknown. The record originates from a study of vaccination effects on CD4 cells after COVID-19. Assay: immunoSEQ multiplex PCR; the TCRdb copy retains only in-frame clones and omits some. The table includes 65,000 to 95,000 clones, over 75% detected once. V was clipped by 1 base and J by 2 bases, with 12 bases between them. This CDR3 region has 16 residues. Germline-derived CDR1 and CDR2 are MNHEY and SVGEGT. Antigen-specific CD4+ T cells were expanded with viral peptide pools in the ViraFEST assay before sequencing. On day 10 of culture, CD4+ T cells were separated out. The participants, recipients of two vaccine doses, got either BNT162b2 or mRNA-1273. The vaccine recipients had no prior SARS-CoV-2 infection, with negative nucleocapsid antibodies. The culture medium for a few million PBMC per well included roughly 10 IU/ml IL-2 and 9 to 10 ug/ml peptides. Half the medium was replaced with IL-2 medium on days 3 and 7.

The chain combines TRBV6-2 or TRBV6-3 with TRBJ1-5; no clear D. The clonotype originates from a human donor who received a COVID-19 vaccine. This material consisted of CD4+ T cells from PBMCs cultured with HCoV-OC43 spike peptides, taken after COVID-19 vaccination. Described subset: HCoV-OC43 spike overlapping peptide pool stimulation. This CDR3 reads CASSYLREGGNQPQHF. DNA for the CDR3: TGTGCCAGCAGTTACTTACGGGAGGGAGGCAATCAGCCCCAGCATTTT.